This TCR beta chain is from a study of blood T cell repertoires in COVID-19. Those enrolled, adults aged roughly 18 to 89 years, came from some 23 US areas. In assigning cohorts, the study relied on participant-reported clinical history. Recovered Cohort 3 donors showed two negative PCRs, clearance, or symptom resolution. Original processing notes: Scientists estimated how many nucleated cells there were by amplifying reference gene primers. Sequenced by immunoSEQ multiplex PCR; TCRdb stores in-frame clones only, minus some. That table is the source of V, J and clone size, and D and trimming were worked out from the DNA. In the table there are just over 300,000 clones, under 90% of which are singletons. CDR3 length: 14 amino acids. V lost 2 bases and J lost 2, with 11 bases in between. The germline V gene encodes CDR1 SGHDT and CDR2 YYEEEE.

This clonotype was obtained from a man aged 30 to 45 who had recovered from COVID-19. The chain employs TRBV5-6 and TRBJ2-7, with D uncertain. Sequencing was carried out using PBMCs or T cells enriched from blood (not recorded which). The CDR3 DNA is TGTGCCAGCAGCTTCCCTCAGGTACCCTACGAGCAGTACTTC. This codes for CASSFPQVPYEQYF.